These 6 T cell receptor beta chains were sequenced from one sample in a study of blood T cell repertoires in COVID-19. The protocol was immunoSEQ multiplex PCR, while the TCRdb copy is restricted to in-frame clones and leaves out a portion. The table includes fewer than 120,000 clones, 76% detected once. The specimen was peripheral blood. These receptors were obtained from a woman of 80 years or more with acute or convalescent COVID-19.

Here the CDR3 reads CASRGEGTIYF. CDR3 nucleotide sequence: TGTGCCAGCAGAGGGGAGGGCACCATATATTTT. The rearrangement uses TRBV12-3 or TRBV12-4 and TRBJ1-3, with D possibly being TRBD1 (5 bases). Trimming left V 6 bases short and J 9 bases short, with 9 bases between. The CDR3 runs 11 residues.

The J gene is TRBJ2-7, the V gene TRBV29-1, with TRBD1 matching 9 bases. CDR3 size: 15 residues. Germline assignment: CDR1 SQVTM and CDR2 ANQGSEA. V trimming: 4 bases; J trimming: 4 bases; junction bases outside the gene matches: 11. The CDR3 sequence: CSVVEAGTGPYEQYF. The CDR3 coding sequence is TGCAGCGTTGTCGAGGCAGGGACAGGGCCTTACGAGCAGTACTTC.

This chain links TRBV30 with TRBJ2-6; D perhaps matches TRBD2 (5 bases). The V gene's germline CDR1 is GTSNPN and CDR2 SVGIG (reference sequence). V lost 5 bases to trimming and J lost 0 bases, with 14 bases between them. This CDR3 has 16 residues. The CDR3 sequence: CAWALWEFSGANVLTF. For the CDR3, the DNA is TGTGCCTGGGCGCTTTGGGAGTTCTCTGGGGCCAACGTCCTGACTTTC.

V usage is TRBV7-2 and J usage is TRBJ2-2, with 14 bases that match TRBD2. Germline trimming cut 1 base from V and 7 bases from J; bases unmatched to any gene: 2. The germline CDR1 and CDR2 sequences are SGHTA and FQGNSA. CDR3 length: 16 residues. As DNA, the CDR3 is TGTGCCAGCAGCTTAGGACTAGCGGGAGGGGTCGGGGAGCTGTTTTTT. Its translation: CASSLGLAGGVGELFF.

This chain uses TRBV5-1 with TRBJ1-6, with TRBD1 identical over 10 bases. The CDR3 is made up of 14 amino acids. Trimming took 6 bases from V and 8 from J; bases not matched to a gene: 5. Germline loops: CDR1 SGHRS, CDR2 YFSETQ. CDR3 sequence (DNA): TGCGCCAGCACCTCGGGGACAGGGGATTCACCCCTCCACTTT. This sequence encodes CASTSGTGDSPLHF. The entire variable domain, with the rest obtained from reference TRBV5-1 and TRBJ1-6, is as follows: KAGVTQTPRYLIKTRGQQVTLSCSPISGHRSVSWYQQTPGQGLQFLFEYFSETQRNKGNFPGRFSGRQFSNSRSEMNVSTLELGDSALYLCASTSGTGDSPLHFGNGTRLTVT.

V gene TRBV28 combines with J gene TRBJ2-3; 10 positions match TRBD2. After removal of 5 bases from V and 2 bases from J, the junction contained 13 bases not matched to a gene. This CDR3 is 18 amino acids long. The V gene's germline CDR1 is MDHEN and CDR2 SYDVKM. The CDR3 loop is CASSPPASGSVVTDTQYF. The CDR3 bases are TGTGCCAGCAGTCCCCCGGCTAGCGGGAGTGTCGTCACAGATACGCAGTATTTT.